The next 3 T cell receptor beta chains were all read from a single sample in a study of memory CD8 T cells in hepatitis C reinfection. The time point denotes: peak reinfection, 3 to 8 weeks after reinfection detection. The sorted cells went straight to TCR sequencing with no prior in vitro expansion. Data came from immunoSEQ multiplex PCR; TCRdb stores just in-frame clones and leaves some out. The data hold 2,500 to 3,000 clones, with more than 80% observed a single time. The specimen was naive CD8+ T cells sorted from blood. All receptors come from a man aged 45-65 years with hepatitis C virus infection.

The rearrangement uses TRBV27 and TRBJ2-7; 7 bases align to TRBD2. CDR1 and CDR2 from the germline V gene are MNHEY and SMNVEV (reference sequence). The CDR3 consists of 14 residues. Trimming removed 5 bases from V and 3 bases from J; junction bases left unmatched: 7. The CDR3 DNA reads as TGTGCCAGCAGTCCCCGGGGAGGGGACTACGAGCAGTACTTC. Residues: CASSPRGGDYEQYF.

The V gene is TRBV11-2, the J gene TRBJ2-7, with D tentatively TRBD2 (5 bases). V was shortened by 5 bases and J by 2 bases, with 13 bases between the two germline ends. There are 14 residues in the CDR3. The V gene's germline CDR1 is SGHAT and CDR2 FQNNGV. The CDR3 loop is CASSPTTRPYEQYF. The CDR3 bases are TGTGCCAGCAGCCCCACAACTAGACCCTACGAGCAGTACTTC.

For this clone: Distinct nucleotide sequences in the sample also encode this CDR3. This chain joins TRBV6-5 and TRBJ1-2; a weak D match, TRBD1 (6 bases). V lost 0 bases and J 4 bases, leaving 12 bases between the germline ends. CDR1 is MNHEY, CDR2 SVGAGI, per germline. The CDR3 consists of 15 residues. CDR3 residues: CASSYSITGIYGYTF. CDR3 coding DNA: TGTGCCAGCAGTTACTCGATTACAGGGATCTATGGCTACACCTTC.